Each of the 8 T cell receptor beta chains below was sequenced from the same sample in a study of breast tumors, draining lymph nodes, adjacent tissues. Breast cancer patients provided tissue from their axillary draining lymph nodes. MiXCR, run by TCRdb on the multiplex PCR reads, gives a single entry per CDR3 protein. The sample records roughly 100,000 distinct CDR3 sequences, less than 40% being singletons. The sequenced sample consisted of axillary lymph node tissue. The receptor set was obtained from a female donor with breast cancer. Some clones in this sample may be carry-over from other donors' samples.

There are a few counts of this clonotype. The V gene is TRBV9, the J gene TRBJ2-6; maybe TRBD1 (6 bases). Between the trimmed V and J ends, which lost 2 bases and 2 bases, there was a span of 11 bases. The CDR3 sequence is 16 residues long. CDR1 and CDR2 (germline): SGDLS, YYNGEE. The chain's CDR3 is CASSVPGVTGANVLTF. CDR3 nucleotides: TGTGCCAGCAGCGTCCCAGGGGTGACTGGGGCCAACGTCCTGACTTTC.

This clonotype was observed many times. The chain is built from TRBV5-6 and TRBJ1-4; 8 bases line up with TRBD1. The CDR3 length is 14 residues. Germline CDR1 SGHDT, CDR2 YYEEEE. The V and J ends lost 4 bases and 7 bases, in that order; junction bases with no gene match: 6. Here the CDR3 DNA reads TGTGCCAGCAGCCTGGACAGGGTTGCTGAAAAACTGTTTTTT. It encodes CASSLDRVAEKLFF.

This clonotype turned up a few times. A read error may be the cause here, since a much bigger clone is one base away. The conserved phenylalanine or tryptophan normally closing the CDR3 is absent here, so this likely arose from a read error. This sequence joins TRBV28 and TRBJ2-7; D remains unclear. Trimming cost V 6 bases and J 0 bases, with 15 bases left between them. Germline V gene data show CDR1 as MDHEN and CDR2 as SYDVKM. This CDR3 region has 15 residues. The CDR3 region has the DNA TGTGCCAGCAGCGCCCCCCATCTGAACTCCTACGAGCAGTACCTC. This translates into CASSAPHLNSYEQYL.

This clonotype has a count of ten or more. This chain links TRBV5-4 with TRBJ2-1, with TRBD2 as a possible D gene (7 bases). V was clipped by 4 bases and J by 10 bases, with 24 bases between them. This CDR3 contains 16 residues. The germline V gene has CDR1 SGHNT and CDR2 YYREEE (reference sequence). The CDR3: CASSTIKEGGWGEQFF. Here the CDR3 DNA reads TGTGCCAGCAGCACGATCAAGGAGGGGGGGTGGGGAGAGCAGTTCTTC.

This clonotype was recorded at least ten times. The chain couples TRBV9 to TRBJ1-1, with 7 bases identical to TRBD1. The germline gives CDR1 SGDLS, CDR2 YYNGEE. Germline trimming cut 0 bases from V and 4 bases from J; bases unmatched to any gene: 6. CDR3 size: 15 residues. This CDR3 reads CASSVVRGTFTEAFF. The DNA for the CDR3 is TGTGCCAGCAGCGTAGTCAGGGGGACTTTCACTGAAGCTTTCTTT.

This clonotype was detected many times. The chain is built from TRBV7-9 and TRBJ2-7, with 7 bases matching TRBD1. CDR1 is SEHNR and CDR2 is FQNEAQ in the germline V gene (reference sequence). The CDR3 has 15 residues. V shed 1 base, J shed 2 bases, and the junction held 5 bases outside the gene matches. The CDR3 DNA sequence: TGTGCCAGCAGCTTAGGACAGGGAACTACCTACGAGCAGTACTTC. Its translation is CASSLGQGTTYEQYF. Combining the CDR3 with reference TRBV7-9 and TRBJ2-7 gives the whole variable domain DTGVSQNPRHKITKRGQNVTFRCDPISEHNRLYWYRQTLGQGPEFLTYFQNEAQLEKSRLLSDRFSAERPKGSFSTLEIQRTEQGDSAMYLCASSLGQGTTYEQYFGPGTRLTVT.

The chain carries TRBV15 and TRBJ2-3, with D unresolved. The CDR3 runs 14 residues. Germline V lookup: CDR1 LNHNV, CDR2 YYDKDF (reference sequence). V dropped 0 bases and J dropped 4 bases, with 8 bases sitting between them. The CDR3 sequence is CATSRDPGSDTQYF. The CDR3 bases are TGTGCCACCAGCAGAGACCCCGGCTCAGATACGCAGTATTTT.

Many counts were recorded for this clonotype. This chain links TRBV20-1 with TRBJ2-7; 14 positions agree with TRBD2. CDR1 and CDR2 from the germline V gene are DFQATT and SNEGSKA (reference sequence). V lost 4 bases to trimming and J lost 2 bases; unmatched junction nucleotides: 1. The CDR3 is 14 residues long. CDR3 in amino acids: CSATTSGRAYEQYF. In DNA, the CDR3 is TGCAGTGCTACGACTAGCGGGAGGGCCTACGAGCAGTACTTC.